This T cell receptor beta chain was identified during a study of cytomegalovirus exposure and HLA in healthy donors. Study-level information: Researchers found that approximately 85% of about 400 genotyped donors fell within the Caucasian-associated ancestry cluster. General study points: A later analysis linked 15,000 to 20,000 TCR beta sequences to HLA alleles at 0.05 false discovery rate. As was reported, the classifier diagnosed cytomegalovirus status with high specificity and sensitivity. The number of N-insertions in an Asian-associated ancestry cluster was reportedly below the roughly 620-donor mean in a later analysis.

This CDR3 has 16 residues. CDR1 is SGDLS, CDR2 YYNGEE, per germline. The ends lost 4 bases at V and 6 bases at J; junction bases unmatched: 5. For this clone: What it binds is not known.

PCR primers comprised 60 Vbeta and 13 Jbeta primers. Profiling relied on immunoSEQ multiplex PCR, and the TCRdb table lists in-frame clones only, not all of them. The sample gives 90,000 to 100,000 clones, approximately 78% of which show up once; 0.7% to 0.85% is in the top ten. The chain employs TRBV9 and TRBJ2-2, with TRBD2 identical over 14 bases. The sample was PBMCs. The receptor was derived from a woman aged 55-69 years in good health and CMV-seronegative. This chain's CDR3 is CASSWGLAGVAGELFF. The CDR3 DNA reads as TGTGCCAGCAGCTGGGGACTAGCGGGGGTCGCCGGGGAGCTGTTTTTT.